Following are 17 T cell receptor beta chains from one sample sequenced in a study of CD8+ T cells in alopecia areata. It was cDNA, reverse transcribed from extracted RNA, that served as the sequencing template. Here immunoSEQ multiplex PCR was the method, and the copy in TCRdb shows in-frame clones only, minus some. The table records some 130,000 clones, 53% of them present only once. Treatment of the sample: oral pan-JAK inhibitor, 5-10 mg twice daily. The sample in question was CD4+ T cells sorted from blood, obtained at week 4, from a patient treated with tofacitinib. All receptors derive from a human donor with alopecia areata.

This clone was picked up a small number of times. This rearrangement joins TRBV10-3 to TRBJ1-2; 9 bases match TRBD1. The CDR3 covers 14 residues. The ends lost 6 bases at V and 2 bases at J; junction bases unmatched: 4. Germline V lookup: CDR1 ENHRY, CDR2 SYGVKD. The CDR3 spells CAISVGTGNYGYTF. CDR3 DNA: TGTGCCATCAGCGTTGGGACAGGGAACTATGGCTACACCTTC.

The chain is built from TRBV5-1 and TRBJ1-4, with 7 bases fitting TRBD1. The CDR3 is 16 residues long. Trimming took 4 bases from V and 5 from J; bases not matched to a gene: 11. Looked up from germline, CDR1 is SGHRS and CDR2 is YFSETQ. The CDR3 nucleotides are TGCGCCAGCAGCCAAGCTGGAGGGACAGTGAATGAAAAACTGTTTTTT. Its translation is CASSQAGGTVNEKLFF.

The chain uses TRBV7-9 and TRBJ1-4; maybe TRBD1 (6 bases). This CDR3 region has 16 residues. V was clipped by 0 bases and J by 8 bases, with 16 bases between them. Germline V gives CDR1 SEHNR, CDR2 FQNEAQ (reference sequence). CDR3 sequence reads: CASSLARRGGKEKLFF. CDR3 coding DNA: TGTGCCAGCAGCTTAGCGCGCCGAGGGGGAAAGGAAAAACTGTTTTTT.

Only a few counts were recorded for this clone. The V and J genes are TRBV6-6 and TRBJ2-6; D gene uncertain. Deletions cut 11 bases from V and 0 bases from J, with 5 bases between. Per germline, CDR1 MNHNY and CDR2 SVGAGI (reference sequence). This CDR3 has 12 residues. The CDR3 DNA follows: TGTGCCGGTTCCTCTGGGGCCAACGTCCTGACTTTC. Its translation: CAGSSGANVLTF.

This clone was detected only a few times. The rearrangement uses TRBV14 and TRBJ1-2; TRBD1 agrees at 8 bases. The CDR3 loop spans 16 amino acids. The V and J ends lost 2 bases and 7 bases, in that order; junction bases with no gene match: 12. Germline V gene sequence: CDR1 SGHDN, CDR2 FVKESK. The DNA of the CDR3 is TGTGCCAGCAGCCAAATTCCCACAGCAGGGGGCGGTGGCTACACCTTC. Its translation: CASSQIPTAGGGGYTF.

The chain joins TRBV7-2 to TRBJ1-4; D uncertain. CDR3 length: 13 amino acids. In germline, CDR1 is SGHTA, CDR2 FQGNSA. V was shortened by 5 bases and J by 3 bases, with 7 bases between the two germline ends. CDR3 bases: TGTGCCAGCAGCCCCCACTCTAATGAAAAACTGTTTTTT. It yields the protein CASSPHSNEKLFF.

The gene calls are TRBV14 and TRBJ2-4; D unresolved. The CDR3 contains 11 residues. V was cut by 1 base and J by 11 bases, with 6 bases left in between. Germline CDR1 SGHDN, CDR2 FVKESK. The CDR3 DNA reads TGTGCCAGCAGCCAAGGGCCGTTTCAGTACTTC. It codes for CASSQGPFQYF.

The V and J genes are TRBV5-1 and TRBJ2-2, with TRBD1 matching 11 bases. V dropped 4 bases and J dropped 6; count of bases not matched to a gene: 5. CDR1 and CDR2 from the germline V gene are SGHRS and YFSETQ. The CDR3 has 15 amino acids. The CDR3 is CASSHGQGASGELFF. CDR3 DNA: TGCGCCAGCAGCCACGGACAGGGGGCGTCCGGGGAGCTGTTTTTT.

The rearrangement joins TRBV29-1 to TRBJ2-5; TRBD2 is a possible D gene (5 bases). The CDR3 has 13 residues. The V end lost 5 bases, the J end lost 5 bases, and 15 bases lay between the germline ends. From germline, CDR1 is SQVTM and CDR2 ANQGSEA. CDR3 in DNA: TGCAGCGTTCAGCGGCGGTTGGGTGAGACCCAGTACTTC. Translating gives CSVQRRLGETQYF.

This clone was counted a few times. This rearrangement joins TRBV5-1 to TRBJ2-7, with TRBD1 identical over 8 bases. After removal of 4 bases from V and 2 bases from J, the junction contained 8 bases not matched to a gene. In germline, CDR1 is SGHRS, CDR2 YFSETQ. The CDR3 extends over 15 amino acids. CDR3 loop: CASSVSGTGTYEQYF. In DNA, the CDR3 is TGCGCCAGCAGCGTTTCCGGGACAGGAACCTACGAGCAGTACTTC. Supplemented by reference TRBV5-1 and TRBJ2-7, the full variable domain reads KAGVTQTPRYLIKTRGQQVTLSCSPISGHRSVSWYQQTPGQGLQFLFEYFSETQRNKGNFPGRFSGRQFSNSRSEMNVSTLELGDSALYLCASSVSGTGTYEQYFGPGTRLTVT.

This clone was seen only a few times. The rearrangement links TRBV10-3 to TRBJ1-5, with TRBD1 identical over 10 bases. J was trimmed by 6 bases and V by 9 bases; bases with no gene match: 5. Germline V gene lookup returns CDR1 ENHRY and CDR2 SYGVKD. This CDR3 comprises 13 residues. CDR3 in DNA: TGTGCCATTGGGACAGGGGAACGTCAGCCCCAGCATTTT. This codes for CAIGTGERQPQHF.

The chain carries TRBV29-1 and TRBJ2-7; TRBD1 might be the D (5 bases). The length of the CDR3 is 13 residues. V was cut by 5 bases and J by 3 bases, with 14 bases left in between. Germline V gene data show CDR1 as SQVTM and CDR2 as ANQGSEA. In DNA form, the CDR3 reads TGCAGCGTTATAGGACATCCACACTACGAGCAGTACTTC. Amino acid sequence: CSVIGHPHYEQYF.

This clone came up a few times. The chain recombines TRBV4-1 with TRBJ2-1, with 8 bases that match TRBD2. The length of the CDR3 is 14 residues. J gave up 8 bases and V 8 bases, and 11 bases lay outside the gene matches. CDR1 MGHRA and CDR2 YSYEKL come from the germline V gene. The DNA of the CDR3 is TGCGCCAGCGAAACGGGACTAGGTCAAGATGAGCAGTTCTTC. Amino acid sequence: CASETGLGQDEQFF.

The rearrangement links TRBV5-4 to TRBJ1-1; D is undetermined. Germline V gives CDR1 SGHNT, CDR2 YYREEE (reference sequence). V shed 4 bases and J shed 5 bases, with 6 bases lying between them. CDR3 length equals 11 residues. CDR3 DNA sequence: TGTGCCAGCAGCGCCGGGACTGAAGCTTTCTTT. Translating gives CASSAGTEAFF.

This rearrangement joins TRBV19 to TRBJ1-5; no clear D gene. Germline V gene sequence: CDR1 LNHDA, CDR2 SQIVND (reference sequence). Trimming pared 5 bases from V and 2 bases from J, leaving 19 bases between. The CDR3 runs 17 residues. The CDR3 here is CASSPGRMGYGNQPQHF. In nucleotides, the CDR3 is TGTGCCAGTAGTCCAGGACGGATGGGGTACGGCAATCAGCCCCAGCATTTT.

The chain combines TRBV29-1 with TRBJ1-1; tentative D call: TRBD1 (5 bases). Germline V gene data show CDR1 as SQVTM and CDR2 as ANQGSEA. The CDR3 is made up of 13 amino acids. The ends were cut back, 7 bases at V and 7 bases at J, with 19 bases in the middle. In nucleotides, the CDR3 is TGCAGCGCCCCGAGTTGGGGGAGTGGTGAAGCTTTCTTT. This sequence encodes CSAPSWGSGEAFF.

J is TRBJ2-1 and V is TRBV4-1; possibly TRBD2 for D (6 bases). Germline V gene sequence: CDR1 MGHRA, CDR2 YSYEKL. This CDR3 spans 15 amino acids. Deletions cut 0 bases from V and 5 bases from J, with 11 bases between. CDR3 amino acids: CASSQDGSGDNEQFF. In DNA, the CDR3 is TGCGCCAGCAGCCAAGATGGTAGCGGCGACAATGAGCAGTTCTTC.